This record concerns one T cell receptor beta chain sequence. The antigen remains unidentified. Primers for the PCR totalled 60 Vbeta and 13 Jbeta. Measured with immunoSEQ multiplex PCR; TCRdb has only the in-frame clones, and not every one. The sample has 100,000 to 150,000 clones, roughly 83% seen once. This entry belongs to a study of cytomegalovirus exposure and HLA in healthy donors. Germline lookup yields CDR1 LGHNA and CDR2 YNFKEQ. This CDR3 comprises 13 residues. Trimming cost V 4 bases and J 9 bases; bases outside gene matches: 4. Study conclusions and caveats: The study recorded about 150 TCR beta chains that were cytomegalovirus-associated. Other equally common chains were less clonally expanded than HLA-associated TCR beta chains, a later analysis showed. In a later analysis, common viral pathogens appeared linked to several of the most significant clusters. Confirmation in vitro established that a few CMV-associated chains were specific for CMV antigens.

The TCR sequence derives from a man aged 18 to 30 in good health and CMV-seropositive. The material sequenced was PBMCs. The chain uses TRBV4-2 and TRBJ2-1, with TRBD2 matching over 9 bases. The CDR3 protein is CASSPSGTTEQFF. As DNA, the CDR3 is TGTGCCAGCAGCCCTAGCGGGACGACTGAGCAGTTCTTC.